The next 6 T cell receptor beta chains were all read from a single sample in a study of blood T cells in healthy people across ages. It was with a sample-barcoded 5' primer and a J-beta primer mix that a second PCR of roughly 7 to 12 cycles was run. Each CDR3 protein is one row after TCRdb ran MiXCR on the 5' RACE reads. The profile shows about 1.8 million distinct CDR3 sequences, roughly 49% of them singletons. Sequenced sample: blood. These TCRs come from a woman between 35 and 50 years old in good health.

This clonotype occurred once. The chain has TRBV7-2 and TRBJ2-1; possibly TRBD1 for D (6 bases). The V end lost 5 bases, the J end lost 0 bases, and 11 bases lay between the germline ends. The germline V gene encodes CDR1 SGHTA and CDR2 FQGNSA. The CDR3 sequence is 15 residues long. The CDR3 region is CASSPGTYSYNEQFF. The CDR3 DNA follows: TGTGCCAGCAGCCCCGGGACATACTCCTACAATGAGCAGTTCTTC.

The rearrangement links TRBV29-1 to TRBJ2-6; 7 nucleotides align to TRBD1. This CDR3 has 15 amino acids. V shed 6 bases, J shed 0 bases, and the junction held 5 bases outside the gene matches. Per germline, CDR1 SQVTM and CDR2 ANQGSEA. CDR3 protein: CSVSGQRSGANVLTF. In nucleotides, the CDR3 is TGCAGCGTCTCGGGACAGCGCTCTGGGGCCAACGTCCTGACTTTC.

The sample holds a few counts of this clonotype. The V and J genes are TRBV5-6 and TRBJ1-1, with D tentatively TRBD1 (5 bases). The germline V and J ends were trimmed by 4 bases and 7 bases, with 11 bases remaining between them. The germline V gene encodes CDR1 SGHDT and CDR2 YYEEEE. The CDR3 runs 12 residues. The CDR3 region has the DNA TGTGCCAGCAGCCCAACAGGCGGTGAAGCTTTCTTT. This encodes CASSPTGGEAFF.

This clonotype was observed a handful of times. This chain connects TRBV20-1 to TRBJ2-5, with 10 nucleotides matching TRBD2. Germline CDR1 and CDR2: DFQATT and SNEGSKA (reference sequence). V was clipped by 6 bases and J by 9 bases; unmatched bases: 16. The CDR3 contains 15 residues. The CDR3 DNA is TGCAGTGCGGGGGAGGTAGCGGGGGGTAATGTGGCCCAGTACTTC. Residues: CSAGEVAGGNVAQYF.

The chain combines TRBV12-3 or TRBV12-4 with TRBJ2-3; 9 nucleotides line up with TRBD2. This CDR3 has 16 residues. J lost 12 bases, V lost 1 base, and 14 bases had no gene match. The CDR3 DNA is TGTGCCAGCAGTTTAGATGGTCTAGCGGGGCGGGGAGCACAGTATTTT. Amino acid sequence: CASSLDGLAGRGAQYF.

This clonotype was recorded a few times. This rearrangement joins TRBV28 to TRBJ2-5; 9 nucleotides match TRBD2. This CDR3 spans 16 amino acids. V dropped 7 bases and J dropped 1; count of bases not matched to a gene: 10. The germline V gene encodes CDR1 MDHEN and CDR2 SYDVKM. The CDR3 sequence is CASKGLAGDLQETQYF. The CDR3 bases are TGTGCCAGCAAGGGTTTAGCGGGGGATCTCCAAGAGACCCAGTACTTC.